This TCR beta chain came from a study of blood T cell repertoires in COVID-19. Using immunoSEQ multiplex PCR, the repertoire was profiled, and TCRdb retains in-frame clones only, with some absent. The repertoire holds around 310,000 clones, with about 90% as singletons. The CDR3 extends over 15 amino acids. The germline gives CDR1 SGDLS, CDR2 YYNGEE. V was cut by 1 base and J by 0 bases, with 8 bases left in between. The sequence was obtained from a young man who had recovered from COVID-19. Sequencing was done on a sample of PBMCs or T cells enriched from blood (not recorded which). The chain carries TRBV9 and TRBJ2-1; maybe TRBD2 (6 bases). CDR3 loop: CASSVFGGSYNEQFF. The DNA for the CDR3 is TGTGCCAGCAGCGTATTCGGGGGCTCCTACAATGAGCAGTTCTTC.